This T cell receptor beta chain was documented in a study of blood T cell repertoires in COVID-19. For the study at large: Sites in the United States, Italy and Spain provided acute and convalescent COVID-19 samples.

Source study methods: Quantification of nucleated cells was approximated via reference gene primer amplification. The repertoire was sequenced with immunoSEQ multiplex PCR; TCRdb's copy has only in-frame clones and lacks some. That table gives V, J and clone size, and the DNA gave D and trimming. The sample lists some 250,000 clones; approximately 83% were seen once. Participant ages covered about 18 to 89 years across 24 US areas. The junction had 4 bases not matched to a gene; V was cut back by 5 bases and J by 6 bases. The germline V gene encodes CDR1 SGHTA and CDR2 FQGNSA. This CDR3 has 13 amino acids.

The clonotype was recovered from a woman between 45 and 60 years old who had recovered from COVID-19. The specimen was PBMCs or T cells enriched from blood (not recorded which). This sequence joins TRBV7-2 and TRBJ2-5; 9 bases align to TRBD1. The CDR3 nucleotides read TGTGCCAGCAGCATGGACAGGGGAAAGACCCAGTACTTC. Translating gives CASSMDRGKTQYF.